These T cell receptor beta chains were read from a single sample in a study of shared clonotypes between healthy human individuals. Sequencing used immunoSEQ multiplex PCR; TCRdb keeps in-frame clones, though not all of them. The sample includes approximately 600,000 clones, 95% seen only once; the top ten take approximately 0.11%. Sequencing was performed on naive CD8+ T cells sorted from blood. The receptors derive from a woman in her 30s in good health. Each CDR3 is given with its conserved first and last residue. A D gene is named only where the DNA matches it firmly. Size is stated for part of the rows, as once, few or many counts, or as a class when the clone is expanded.

>TRBJ1-5|TRBV15|few|.
CATSREVGNQPQHF
TGTGCCACCAGCAGAGAGGTGGGCAATCAGCCCCAGCATTTT
>TRBJ2-3|TRBV5-4|.|TRBD2
CASSLFWGLAGADTQYF
TGTGCCAGCAGCTTGTTTTGGGGACTAGCTGGGGCAGATACGCAGTATTTT
>TRBJ1-5|TRBV18|.|TRBD1
CASSPPGGWPQHF
TGTGCCAGCTCACCCCCAGGGGGATGGCCCCAGCATTTT
>TRBJ2-2|TRBV5-1|.|.
CASRSDPDTGELFF
TGCGCCAGCCGTTCCGACCCGGACACCGGGGAGCTGTTTTTT
>TRBJ2-1|TRBV4-1|.|TRBD2
CASSQESPTSAPYNEQFF
TGCGCCAGCAGCCAAGAATCCCCGACTAGCGCCCCCTACAATGAGCAGTTCTTC
>TRBJ2-7|TRBV11-2|.|TRBD2
CASSQGGASGRAAEEQYF
TGTGCCAGCAGCCAGGGAGGGGCTAGCGGGAGGGCCGCGGAAGAGCAGTACTTC
>TRBJ2-1|TRBV2|.|TRBD2
CASVGLAGGPLKNNEQFF
TGTGCCAGCGTGGGACTAGCGGGAGGGCCATTAAAAAACAATGAGCAGTTCTTC
>TRBJ1-4|TRBV7-8|.|.
CASSLGTEATNEKLFF
TGTGCCAGCAGCTTGGGAACAGAAGCAACTAATGAAAAACTGTTTTTT
>TRBJ1-2|TRBV27|.|.
CASSLSIRGSHGYTF
TGTGCCAGCAGTTTATCAATCAGAGGGTCTCATGGCTACACCTTC
>TRBJ2-7|TRBV28|.|.
CASSLSFVAGTLSYEQYF
TGTGCCAGCAGTTTATCATTTGTGGCCGGAACCCTCTCCTACGAGCAGTACTTC
>TRBJ2-7|TRBV13|.|.
CASSLALESWHEQYF
TGTGCCAGCAGCTTAGCCCTGGAGAGCTGGCACGAGCAGTACTTC
>TRBJ2-7|TRBV27|.|.
CASSWAASSSYEQYF
TGTGCCAGCAGTTGGGCAGCTAGTAGCTCCTACGAGCAGTACTTC
>TRBJ2-5|TRBV4-2|.|TRBD2
CASSQPLPFSGRETQYF
TGTGCCAGCAGCCAACCTCTTCCGTTTAGCGGGAGAGAGACCCAGTACTTC
>TRBJ1-5|TRBV18|.|TRBD1
CASAQGGNQPQHF
TGTGCCAGCGCCCAGGGGGGCAATCAGCCCCAGCATTTT
>TRBJ2-1|TRBV7-8|.|.
CASSLVGGFEQFF
TGTGCCAGCAGCTTAGTAGGTGGCTTCGAGCAGTTCTTC
>TRBJ1-4|TRBV4-1|.|.
CASSPTAGTNEKLFF
TGCGCCAGCAGCCCCACGGCAGGAACTAATGAAAAACTGTTTTTT
>TRBJ1-5|TRBV27|.|TRBD1
CASSLTGGNQPQHF
TGTGCCAGCAGTCTTACAGGGGGCAATCAGCCCCAGCATTTT